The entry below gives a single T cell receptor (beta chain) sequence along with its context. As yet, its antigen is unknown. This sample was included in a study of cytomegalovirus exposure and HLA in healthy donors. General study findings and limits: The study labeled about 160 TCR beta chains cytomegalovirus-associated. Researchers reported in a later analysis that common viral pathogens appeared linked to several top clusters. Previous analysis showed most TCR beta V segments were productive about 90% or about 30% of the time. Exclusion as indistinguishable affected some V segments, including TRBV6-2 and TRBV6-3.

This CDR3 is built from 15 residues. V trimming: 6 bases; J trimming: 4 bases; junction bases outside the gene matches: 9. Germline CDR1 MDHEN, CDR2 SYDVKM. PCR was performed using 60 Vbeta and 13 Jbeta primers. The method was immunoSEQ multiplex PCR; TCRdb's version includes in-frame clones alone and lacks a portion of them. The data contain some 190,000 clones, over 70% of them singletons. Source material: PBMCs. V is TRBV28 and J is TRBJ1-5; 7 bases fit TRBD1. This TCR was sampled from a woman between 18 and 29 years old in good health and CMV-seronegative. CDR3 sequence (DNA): TGTGCCAGCAGCTCCGAGGCAGGGGGTAATCAGCCCCAGCATTTT. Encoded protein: CASSSEAGGNQPQHF.